This TCR beta chain stems from a study of blood T cell repertoires in COVID-19. Study background: Acute and convalescent COVID-19 samples came from the United States, Italy and Spain.

TCRdb keeps only in-frame clones here, not all; method: immunoSEQ multiplex PCR. The sample contains about 160,000 clones, more than 70% of which appear only once. The CDR3 sequence is 16 residues long. The trim removed 5 bases at V and 6 bases at J, leaving 11 bases unmatched. Looked up from germline, CDR1 is SEHNR and CDR2 is FQNEAQ (reference sequence). The receptor was derived from a man between 60 and 75 years old who had recovered from COVID-19. The specimen was PBMCs or T cells enriched from blood (not recorded which). V and J are TRBV7-9 and TRBJ1-5; 9 bases align to TRBD1. The CDR3 loop is CASSAPGQGSGQPQHF. CDR3 bases: TGTGCCAGCAGCGCGCCGGGACAGGGATCCGGTCAGCCCCAGCATTTT.